The 31 T cell receptor beta chains reported below all come from one sample, sequenced in a study of shared clonotypes between healthy human individuals (dated by TCRdb to 2018 to 2020). Library preparation was by the immunoSEQ multiplex PCR assay. Here the immuneACCESS table is served through TCRdb, limited to in-frame sequences with V and J called. Missing clones are a known gap in these copies; in checked studies unresolved V genes cover under half, and the rest lacks a known reason. In all, the sample holds under 2.5 million clones, and less than 95% of those were seen once. Together, the top ten hold approximately 0.4% of the sample. The sequenced sample was naive CD4+ T cells from PBMCs. This specimen's cell subset or site label, per the study, means: CD45RA+ positively selected. The origin of the receptors is a man between 18 and 29 years old in good health. Some clones in this sample may be carry-over from other donors' samples.

V usage is TRBV28 and J usage is TRBJ2-7, with TRBD2 as a possible D gene (6 bases). There are 14 residues in the CDR3. Germline loops: CDR1 MDHEN, CDR2 SYDVKM. Trimming left V 7 bases short and J 4 bases short, with 17 bases between. CDR3 in amino acids: CASTRFAGTYEQYF. CDR3 sequence (DNA): TGTGCCAGCACCCGATTTGCGGGGACTTACGAGCAGTACTTC.

The genes are TRBV19 and TRBJ2-5; 8 bases align to TRBD2. The germline V gene has CDR1 LNHDA and CDR2 SQIVND (reference sequence). J lost 5 bases, V lost 3 bases, and 11 bases had no gene match. This CDR3 has 16 residues. CDR3 region: CASSIQWGSGTETQYF. In DNA, the CDR3 is TGTGCCAGTAGTATTCAGTGGGGTAGCGGGACGGAGACCCAGTACTTC.

The table lists this clone with a count of one. V gene TRBV5-5 combines with J gene TRBJ2-1; TRBD1 matches at 7 bases. CDR3 size: 13 residues. Germline lookup yields CDR1 SGHKS and CDR2 YYEKEE (reference sequence). Germline trimming cut 8 bases from V and 1 base from J; bases unmatched to any gene: 3. The CDR3 is CASYRGSYNEQFF. CDR3 DNA: TGTGCCAGTTACAGGGGATCCTACAATGAGCAGTTCTTC. The full variable domain, completed using reference TRBV5-5 and TRBJ2-1, is DAGVTQSPTHLIKTRGQQVTLRCSPISGHKSVSWYQQVLGQGPQFIFQYYEKEERGRGNFPDRFSARQFPNYSSELNVNALLLGDSALYLCASYRGSYNEQFFGPGTRLTVL.

V and J are TRBV28 and TRBJ1-1; 7 nucleotides align to TRBD1. With 5 bases clipped from V and 1 base from J, the junction kept 4 bases outside the gene matches. There are 14 residues in the CDR3. Germline CDR1 and CDR2: MDHEN and SYDVKM. CDR3 in amino acids: CASSTWTGNTEAFF. DNA of the CDR3: TGTGCCAGCAGTACCTGGACAGGGAACACTGAAGCTTTCTTT.

This clone was picked up one time. This chain uses TRBV7-8 with TRBJ2-7; 8 nucleotides align to TRBD2. The CDR3 covers 15 residues. J gave up 2 bases and V 3 bases, and 6 bases lay outside the gene matches. Per germline, CDR1 SGHVS and CDR2 FQNEAQ. The CDR3: CASSFSGGPPYEQYF. The DNA for the CDR3 is TGTGCCAGCAGCTTCTCGGGGGGGCCCCCCTACGAGCAGTACTTC. Full variable domain (remainder filled in from reference TRBV7-8 and TRBJ2-7): GAGVSQSPRYKVAKRGQDVALRCDPISGHVSLFWYQQALGQGPEFLTYFQNEAQLDKSGLPSDRFFAERPEGSVSTLKIQRTQQEDSAVYLCASSFSGGPPYEQYFGPGTRLTVT.

The chain links TRBV5-1 to TRBJ2-1, with 13 bases aligning to TRBD2. Per germline, CDR1 SGHRS and CDR2 YFSETQ. This CDR3 contains 15 residues. With V trimmed by 4 bases and J by 10 bases, 8 bases remained unmatched. This chain's CDR3 is CASSPGLAGDLEQFF. The DNA for the CDR3 is TGCGCCAGCAGCCCTGGACTAGCGGGAGACTTGGAGCAGTTCTTC.

The rearrangement joins TRBV27 to TRBJ1-3, with D possibly being TRBD1 (5 bases). Per germline, CDR1 MNHEY and CDR2 SMNVEV (reference sequence). V gave up 6 bases and J gave up 4 bases, with 10 bases separating them. This CDR3 has 13 residues. The CDR3 nucleotides read TGTGCCAGCAGCCCAGGGCTCGGAAACACCATATATTTT. The encoded protein is CASSPGLGNTIYF.

The chain joins TRBV5-6 to TRBJ1-1, with TRBD1 matching over 9 bases. The J segment lost 5 bases and the V segment lost 5 bases, leaving 10 bases of the junction unmatched. Looked up from germline, CDR1 is SGHDT and CDR2 is YYEEEE. CDR3 size: 15 residues. CDR3: CASSPGTGLITEAFF. CDR3 sequence (DNA): TGTGCCAGCAGTCCCGGGACAGGGTTAATTACTGAAGCTTTCTTT.

CDR3 in amino acids: CARGGQANTEAFF. The CDR3 DNA follows: TGTGCCAGGGGGGGACAAGCGAACACTGAAGCTTTCTTT. The chain is built from TRBV2 and TRBJ1-1, with D maybe TRBD1 (6 bases). CDR1 is SNHLY and CDR2 is FYNNEI in the germline V gene. The germline V and J ends were trimmed by 9 bases and 1 base, with 12 bases remaining between them. This CDR3 has 13 residues.

J is TRBJ2-3 and V is TRBV28, with TRBD2 matching over 11 bases. The junction had 8 bases not matched to a gene; V was cut back by 6 bases and J by 0 bases. This CDR3 has 17 amino acids. CDR1 is MDHEN and CDR2 is SYDVKM in the germline V gene. CDR3 DNA sequence: TGTGCCAGCAGCTCTCTAGCGGGGGGCCCAAGCACAGATACGCAGTATTTT. This sequence encodes CASSSLAGGPSTDTQYF.

The chain is built from TRBV27 and TRBJ2-7, with 10 positions matching TRBD1. The germline V gene has CDR1 MNHEY and CDR2 SMNVEV (reference sequence). The V gene end was trimmed by 3 bases and the J gene end by 3 bases; junction bases not matched to a gene: 8. This CDR3 region has 16 residues. The CDR3 region is CASSFKPGQGFYEQYF. The DNA for the CDR3 is TGTGCCAGCAGTTTCAAGCCGGGACAGGGGTTCTACGAGCAGTACTTC.

This chain uses TRBV5-1 with TRBJ2-7; 8 nucleotides agree with TRBD2. Germline V lookup: CDR1 SGHRS, CDR2 YFSETQ. This CDR3 has 15 residues. V trimming: 1 base; J trimming: 3 bases; junction bases outside the gene matches: 6. The CDR3 protein is CASSLTLAASYEQYF. CDR3 bases: TGCGCCAGCAGCTTGACACTAGCGGCCAGCTACGAGCAGTACTTC.

The rearrangement links TRBV7-2 to TRBJ1-4; D might be TRBD1 (6 bases). This CDR3 contains 16 residues. Trimming removed 5 bases from V and 4 bases from J, with 17 bases in between. The V gene's germline CDR1 is SGHTA and CDR2 FQGNSA. The CDR3 sequence: CASSPDRMQGNEKLFF. The CDR3 DNA sequence: TGTGCCAGCAGCCCCGACAGGATGCAGGGTAATGAAAAACTGTTTTTT.

The chain is built from TRBV10-2 and TRBJ2-3; 7 positions match TRBD2. Germline-derived CDR1 and CDR2 are WSHSY and SAAADI. The CDR3 totals 18 residues. V lost 4 bases, J lost 0 bases, and 13 bases stayed unmatched. CDR3 nucleotides: TGCGCCAGCAGTGCCCTAATGACTAGCCCCCCTAGCACAGATACGCAGTATTTT. Amino acids: CASSALMTSPPSTDTQYF.

V is TRBV9 and J is TRBJ2-2; the D gene is possibly TRBD2 (5 bases). V was pared by 3 bases and J by 5 bases, with 14 bases between. The CDR3 consists of 15 residues. Germline lookup yields CDR1 SGDLS and CDR2 YYNGEE. The CDR3 DNA reads as TGTGCCAGCAGCGGGGGAGTGGATGGGACCGGGGAGCTGTTTTTT. This encodes CASSGGVDGTGELFF.

The rearrangement links TRBV7-9 to TRBJ2-1; D is uncertain. Trimming pared 4 bases from V and 4 bases from J, leaving 17 bases between. The CDR3 has 16 amino acids. Germline V gene data show CDR1 as SEHNR and CDR2 as FQNEAQ (reference sequence). For the CDR3, the DNA is TGTGCCAGCAGCTCCTTAGGCCCTATTTCGTACAATGAGCAGTTCTTC. It encodes CASSSLGPISYNEQFF.

In its sample, this clone was seen once. The chain recombines TRBV9 with TRBJ2-7, with TRBD1 identical over 9 bases. The CDR3 is 15 residues long. Germline CDR1 SGDLS, CDR2 YYNGEE. Losses at the gene ends were 0 bases for V and 1 base for J; bases not matched to a gene: 2. DNA for the CDR3: TGTGCCAGCAGCGTAGGGACAGGGGTATCCTACGAGCAGTACTTC. Encoded protein: CASSVGTGVSYEQYF.

The CDR3 coding sequence is TGTGCCAGCAGCCCGTTTCAAGAATACGAGCAGTACTTC. This codes for CASSPFQEYEQYF. V and J are TRBV11-2 and TRBJ2-7; D remains ambiguous. Trimming shortened V by 5 bases and J by 4 bases, and 12 bases separated the two germline ends. This CDR3 region has 13 residues. In germline, CDR1 is SGHAT, CDR2 FQNNGV. The full variable domain, completed using reference TRBV11-2 and TRBJ2-7, is EAGVAQSPRYKIIEKRQSVAFWCNPISGHATLYWYQQILGQGPKLLIQFQNNGVVDDSQLPKDRFSAERLKGVDSTLKIQPAKLEDSAVYLCASSPFQEYEQYFGPGTRLTVT.

The V and J genes are TRBV4-1 and TRBJ2-1; D uncertain. The V gene lost 2 bases and the J gene lost 7 bases, with 12 bases spanning the gap. The CDR3 length is 14 residues. In germline, CDR1 is MGHRA, CDR2 YSYEKL. DNA for the CDR3: TGCGCCAGCAGCCAATCTCTAACTGGAAATGAGCAGTTCTTC. It codes for CASSQSLTGNEQFF.

This rearrangement joins TRBV7-3 to TRBJ2-2; D call uncertain. The CDR3 totals 13 residues. The germline V gene encodes CDR1 SGHTA and CDR2 FQGTGA. With 1 base removed from V and 7 bases from J, the gap between germline ends came to 7 bases. The CDR3 here is CASSLKPGGELFF. CDR3 coding DNA: TGTGCCAGCAGCTTAAAACCCGGCGGGGAGCTGTTTTTT.

The J gene is TRBJ2-6, the V gene TRBV28, with 9 bases identical to TRBD1. With V trimmed by 4 bases and J by 2 bases, 12 bases remained unmatched. Germline V gene data show CDR1 as MDHEN and CDR2 as SYDVKM. This CDR3 region has 19 residues. CDR3 sequence (DNA): TGTGCCAGCAGTTCTATCTCCGGGACAGGGAATACTGGGGCCAACGTCCTGACTTTC. It translates to CASSSISGTGNTGANVLTF.

CDR3 nucleotides: TGTGCCAGCAGCTTAAACAGCGGGAGGGCTGATGAGCAGTTCTTC. Its translation is CASSLNSGRADEQFF. V usage is TRBV7-9 and J usage is TRBJ2-1, with TRBD2 matching over 10 bases. The CDR3 sequence is 15 residues long. From germline, CDR1 is SEHNR and CDR2 FQNEAQ (reference sequence). Germline trimming cut 2 bases from V and 8 bases from J; bases unmatched to any gene: 6. The entire variable domain, with the rest obtained from reference TRBV7-9 and TRBJ2-1, is as follows: DTGVSQNPRHKITKRGQNVTFRCDPISEHNRLYWYRQTLGQGPEFLTYFQNEAQLEKSRLLSDRFSAERPKGSFSTLEIQRTEQGDSAMYLCASSLNSGRADEQFFGPGTRLTVL.

The DNA of the CDR3 is TGTGCCAGCAGTTTGGCCAGACTCCCGGGCTACACCTTC. Translation gives CASSLARLPGYTF. This chain links TRBV28 with TRBJ1-2, with D hard to call. The CDR3 extends over 13 amino acids. Germline assignment: CDR1 MDHEN and CDR2 SYDVKM. The V and J ends lost 3 bases and 8 bases respectively, with 13 bases between them.

The chain combines TRBV7-8 with TRBJ1-4, with 7 nucleotides matching TRBD1. The CDR3 is 16 residues long. The germline V gene has CDR1 SGHVS and CDR2 FQNEAQ. Germline trimming cut 5 bases from V and 7 bases from J; bases unmatched to any gene: 13. In DNA form, the CDR3 reads TGTGCCAGCAGCGCGACCCGGACAGGCGGCGTTGAAAAACTGTTTTTT. Translating it yields CASSATRTGGVEKLFF.

The chain uses TRBV27 and TRBJ2-2; 8 bases line up with TRBD1. This CDR3 is 15 amino acids long. Germline loops: CDR1 MNHEY, CDR2 SMNVEV (reference sequence). V was clipped by 7 bases and J by 7 bases; unmatched bases: 11. CDR3 amino acids: CASKHSQGAGGELFF. The CDR3 bases are TGTGCCAGCAAACATTCTCAGGGGGCCGGCGGGGAGCTGTTTTTT.

The chain couples TRBV6-5 to TRBJ1-2, with TRBD1 as a possible D gene (5 bases). The length of the CDR3 is 13 residues. Germline loops: CDR1 MNHEY, CDR2 SVGAGI. The V and J ends lost 6 bases and 7 bases respectively, with 15 bases between them. This chain's CDR3 is CASSHRGAGGYTF. CDR3 DNA sequence: TGTGCCAGCAGCCATCGCGGGGCCGGTGGCTACACCTTC.

This chain links TRBV11-2 with TRBJ1-2, with 7 bases that match TRBD1. With 5 bases clipped from V and 8 bases from J, the junction kept 11 bases outside the gene matches. Germline loops: CDR1 SGHAT, CDR2 FQNNGV. CDR3 length: 14 amino acids. CDR3 in amino acids: CASSARQGGQGYTF. CDR3 bases: TGTGCCAGCAGCGCACGACAGGGCGGTCAGGGCTACACCTTC.

This clone appeared once. The chain employs TRBV10-3 and TRBJ1-5; D is unresolved. The ends were cut back, 2 bases at V and 5 bases at J, with 10 bases in the middle. The CDR3 has 14 amino acids. CDR1 and CDR2 (germline): ENHRY, SYGVKD. CDR3 coding DNA: TGTGCCATCAGTGAGGTTCCGGGGTATCAGCCCCAGCATTTT. This encodes CAISEVPGYQPQHF.

This chain links TRBV27 with TRBJ1-2; D is uncertain. The CDR3 covers 15 residues. Germline V CDR1 and CDR2: MNHEY, SMNVEV (reference sequence). V was pared by 3 bases and J by 4 bases, with 15 bases between. The CDR3 protein is CASSLRAVGGYGYTF. CDR3 bases: TGTGCCAGCAGTTTGAGAGCGGTCGGTGGCTATGGCTACACCTTC.

The V gene is TRBV5-1, the J gene TRBJ2-2; D call uncertain. Germline lookup yields CDR1 SGHRS and CDR2 YFSETQ. V lost 9 bases and J 2 bases, leaving 11 bases between the germline ends. The CDR3 is made up of 13 amino acids. The CDR3 DNA reads TGCGCCACCAGGTGGGGTAACACCGGGGAGCTGTTTTTT. Protein sequence: CATRWGNTGELFF. Full variable domain (outside the CDR3, taken from reference TRBV5-1 and TRBJ2-2): KAGVTQTPRYLIKTRGQQVTLSCSPISGHRSVSWYQQTPGQGLQFLFEYFSETQRNKGNFPGRFSGRQFSNSRSEMNVSTLELGDSALYLCATRWGNTGELFFGEGSRLTVL.

The chain carries TRBV28 and TRBJ1-2, with TRBD1 matching 8 bases. In germline, CDR1 is MDHEN, CDR2 SYDVKM. This CDR3 is 14 amino acids long. V shed 6 bases, J shed 4 bases, and the junction held 7 bases outside the gene matches. This CDR3 reads CASSPQGGVYGYTF. The CDR3 DNA sequence: TGTGCCAGCAGCCCACAGGGGGGCGTCTATGGCTACACCTTC.